What follows are 6 T cell receptor beta chains derived from one specimen sequenced in a study of beta chain features in type 1 diabetes. Expressed TCRB transcripts were sequenced because the isolated RNA had all been reverse transcribed beforehand. TCRdb keeps only in-frame clones here, not all; method: immunoSEQ multiplex PCR. Seen here are roughly 610,000 clones, 15% to 19% observed once, and the top ten hold about 0.097%. Sequencing input: naive CD4+ T cells from blood. The origin of the receptors is a man between 18 and 35 years old in good health.

The J gene is TRBJ1-1, the V gene TRBV28; 9 nucleotides line up with TRBD1. The V gene end was trimmed by 7 bases and the J gene end by 11 bases; junction bases not matched to a gene: 11. The germline V gene has CDR1 MDHEN and CDR2 SYDVKM. This CDR3 contains 13 residues. The CDR3 loop reads CASTTGGYPGAFF. CDR3 sequence (DNA): TGTGCCAGCACAACAGGGGGCTACCCTGGTGCTTTCTTT.

This clone was counted between two and nine times. The gene calls are TRBV7-2 and TRBJ2-2; D is undetermined. Germline values: CDR1 SGHTA, CDR2 FQGNSA. The CDR3 loop spans 13 amino acids. Trimming shortened V by 5 bases and J by 3 bases, and 7 bases separated the two germline ends. CDR3 region: CASSLRYTGELFF. The CDR3 nucleotides are TGTGCCAGCAGCCTCCGATACACCGGGGAGCTGTTTTTT.

The DNA of the CDR3 is TGTGCCAGCACCAGACAGGTGTCTATGAACACTGAAGCTTTCTTT. Its protein product is CASTRQVSMNTEAFF. This chain uses TRBV5-4 with TRBJ1-1, with a weak D call TRBD1 (6 bases). The CDR3 is made up of 15 amino acids. The V gene lost 6 bases and the J gene lost 0 bases, with 15 bases spanning the gap. Germline CDR1 and CDR2: SGHNT and YYREEE (reference sequence).

This clone was found a few times. Distinct nucleotide sequences in the sample also encode this CDR3. The V gene is TRBV27, the J gene TRBJ1-5, with D perhaps matching TRBD1 (5 bases). The CDR3 length is 14 residues. Germline CDR1 and CDR2: MNHEY and SMNVEV (reference sequence). Trimming cost V 3 bases and J 0 bases, with 6 bases left between them. The CDR3 sequence: CASSLRGSNQPQHF. CDR3 DNA sequence: TGTGCCAGCAGTTTGAGGGGTAGCAATCAGCCCCAGCATTTT.

This sequence joins TRBV5-6 and TRBJ1-1, with unresolved D. The CDR3 is made up of 16 amino acids. Germline V CDR1 and CDR2: SGHDT, YYEEEE. The germline V and J ends were trimmed by 2 bases and 1 base, with 15 bases remaining between them. CDR3 DNA sequence: TGTGCCAGCAGCTTAATTTCCTTGCTCAGGAACACTGAAGCTTTCTTT. Translating it yields CASSLISLLRNTEAFF. The full variable domain, in which reference TRBV5-6 and TRBJ1-1 provide the parts outside the CDR3, is DAGVTQSPTHLIKTRGQQVTLRCSPKSGHDTVSWYQQALGQGPQFIFQYYEEEERQRGNFPDRFSGHQFPNYSSELNVNALLLGDSALYLCASSLISLLRNTEAFFGQGTRLTVV.

V gene TRBV18 combines with J gene TRBJ2-5, with TRBD2 identical over 8 bases. This CDR3 has 14 amino acids. V trimming: 4 bases; J trimming: 2 bases; junction bases outside the gene matches: 3. Germline V gene sequence: CDR1 KGHSH, CDR2 LQKENI. This CDR3 reads CASSRTSGQETQYF. DNA for the CDR3: TGTGCCAGCTCACGCACTAGCGGACAAGAGACCCAGTACTTC.